This T cell receptor beta chain emerged from a study of OX40 agonist ivuxolimab in advanced cancers. Study context: The patients received ivuxolimab by intravenous route every 2 weeks at 0.01 to 10 mg/kg.

TCRdb keeps only in-frame clones here, not all; method: immunoSEQ multiplex PCR. The table shows about 72,000 clones, with around 90% occurring only once. Specimen: CD4+ or CD8+ T cells sorted from blood, collected in a trial of the OX40 agonist ivuxolimab. The receptor was isolated from an adult with an advanced solid tumor such as melanoma, head and neck, liver or kidney cancer.

CDR3 DNA sequence: TGTGCCAGCGGCGGACTAGCGGGAGAGTCCCCGAACACCGGGGAGCTGTTTTTT. Its protein is CASGGLAGESPNTGELFF. The chain employs TRBV2 and TRBJ2-2, with TRBD2 matching 13 bases. The CDR3 runs to 18 residues. CDR1 is SNHLY, CDR2 FYNNEI, per germline. V gave up 8 bases and J gave up 0 bases; unmatched junction bases: 9.